The clone carrying this TCR beta chain was observed at least ten times. Its antigen remains unidentified. Germline and junction disagree at one end, which may indicate a read error. Amplified TCR beta CDR3 regions derived from RNA transcripts. TCR CDR3 regions were first amplified by RT-PCR with HTBI primers. One entry per CDR3 protein results from TCRdb running MiXCR on the multiplex PCR reads. The data contain around 560,000 distinct CDR3 sequences, approximately 15% of them singletons. The sample comes from a study of T cells in Graves' hyperthyroidism and ophthalmopathy. Notes on the study in general: Blood also contained most expanded thyroid clonotypes above 0.001.

The CDR3 loop spans 13 amino acids. CDR1 and CDR2 from the germline V gene are MNHNS and SASEGT. The specimen sequenced was blood. This chain connects TRBV6-1 to TRBJ1-1, with 8 bases aligning to TRBD1. This sequence originates from a woman in her late teens or twenties with Graves' hyperthyroidism. The CDR3 protein is CASSGQGNTEAFF. CDR3 sequence (DNA): TGCGCCAGCAGTGGACAGGGGAACACTGAAGCTTTCTTT.